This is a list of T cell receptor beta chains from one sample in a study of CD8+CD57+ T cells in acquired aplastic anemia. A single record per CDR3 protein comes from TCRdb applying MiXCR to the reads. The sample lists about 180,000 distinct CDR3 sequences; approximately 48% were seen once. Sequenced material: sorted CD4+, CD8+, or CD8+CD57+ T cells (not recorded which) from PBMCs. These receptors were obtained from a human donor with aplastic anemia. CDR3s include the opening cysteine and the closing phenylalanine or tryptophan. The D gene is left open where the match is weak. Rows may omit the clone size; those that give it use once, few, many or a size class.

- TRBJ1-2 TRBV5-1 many TGCGCCAGCAGCTCCACACCTGACTATGGCTACACCTTC CASSSTPDYGYTF
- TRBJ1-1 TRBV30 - TGTGCCTGGAGTGTACTCCAGGGGAACACTGAAGCTTTCTTT CAWSVLQGNTEAFF
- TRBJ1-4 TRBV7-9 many TGTGCCAGCAGCATCTGGGCAGGGGCTAATGAAAAACTGTTTTTT CASSIWAGANEKLFF
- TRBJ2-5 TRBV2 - TGTGCCAGCAGGGCGAAAGGGACCCAGTACTTC CASRAKGTQYF
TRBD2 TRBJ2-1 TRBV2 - TGTGCCAGCACTGGAGATATAGCGGGAGGACTGGGCAATGAGCAGTTCTTC CASTGDIAGGLGNEQFF
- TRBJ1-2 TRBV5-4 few TGTGCCAGCAGCCCTACCTATAACTATGGCTACACCTTC CASSPTYNYGYTF
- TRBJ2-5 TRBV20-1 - TGCAGTGCTAGGAGAGCAGAGACCCAGTACTTC CSARRAETQYF
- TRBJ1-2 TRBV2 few TGTGCCAGCAGTGAACAGGGCGCTAACTATGGCTACACCTTC CASSEQGANYGYTF
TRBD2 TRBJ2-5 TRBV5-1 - TGCGCCAGCAGCGTACTAGCGGGGCACCAAGAGACCCAGTACTTC CASSVLAGHQETQYF
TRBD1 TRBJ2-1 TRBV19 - TGTGCCAGTAGTTTTGAGGACAGGGGCAATGAGCAGTTCTTC CASSFEDRGNEQFF
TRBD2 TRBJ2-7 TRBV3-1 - TGTGCCAGCAGCCAAAAGGGTCCATTCGTCCCGGGACTAGATTACGAGCAGTACTTC CASSQKGPFVPGLDYEQYF
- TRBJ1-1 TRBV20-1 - TGCAGTGCTAGCGATGGGGGAATAGCGCTAGAAGCTTTCTTT CSASDGGIALEAFF
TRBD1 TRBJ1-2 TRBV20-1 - TGCAGTGCTAGCCCTGACAGGGGTGCCTTTGGAGGTAACTATGGCTACACCTTC CSASPDRGAFGGNYGYTF
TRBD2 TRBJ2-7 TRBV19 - TGTGCCAGTAGTGTCGCGGGAGGCTCCGAGCAGTACTTC CASSVAGGSEQYF
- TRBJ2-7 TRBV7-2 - TGTGCCAGCAGCATGCTCTACGAGCAGTACTTC CASSMLYEQYF
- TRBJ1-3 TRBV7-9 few TGTGCCAGCAGGTTTGACTCTGGAAACACCATATATTTT CASRFDSGNTIYF
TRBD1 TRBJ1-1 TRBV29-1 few TGCAGCGTTGACACGGAGGGACAGGGCGCCACTGAAGCTTTCTTT CSVDTEGQGATEAFF
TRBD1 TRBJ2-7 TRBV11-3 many TGTGCCAGCAGCCTCGGGACAGGGGAAGTGCAGTACTTC CASSLGTGEVQYF
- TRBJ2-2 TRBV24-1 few TGTGCCACCTCCAAGCTAAGTCCCATGGAAACCGGGGAGCTGTTTTTT CATSKLSPMETGELFF
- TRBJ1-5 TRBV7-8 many TGTGCCAGCAGCGGAAACAGGGTTATCATAGATCAGCCCCAGCATTTT CASSGNRVIIDQPQHF
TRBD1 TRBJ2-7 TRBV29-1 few TGCAGCGTCGACAGGGGGCGTGAGCAGTACTTC CSVDRGREQYF
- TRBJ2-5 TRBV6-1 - TGTGCCAGCAGTCCCCAGGGTTCCGAGACCCAGTACTTC CASSPQGSETQYF
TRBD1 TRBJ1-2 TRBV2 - TGTGCCAGCAGTTTACCCGGGACAGGGATTCGGGGCTACACCTTC CASSLPGTGIRGYTF
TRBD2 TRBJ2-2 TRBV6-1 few TGTGCCAGCAGTACGACTAGCGGGGGCCCTGGGGGGGAGCTGTTTTTT CASSTTSGGPGGELFF
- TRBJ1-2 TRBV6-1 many TGTGCCAGCACTGCGGGGGGCCCCTATGGCTACACCTTC CASTAGGPYGYTF
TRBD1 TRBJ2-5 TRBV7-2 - TGTGCCAGCAGCGCGACAGGGTGCAAGGGGACCCAGTACTTC CASSATGCKGTQYF
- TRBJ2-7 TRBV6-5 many TGTGCCAGCAGTTACTCTGCCCGGGCCGCCTACGAGCAGTACTTC CASSYSARAAYEQYF
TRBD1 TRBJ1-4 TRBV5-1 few TGCGCCAGCAGCTCCGGGACAGTCGCCCTTAATGAAAAACTGTTTTTT CASSSGTVALNEKLFF